The 30 T cell receptor beta chains listed next were all sequenced from one sample in a study of control samples from healthy donors and cancer patients. Some clones are missing from TCRdb's copy, which holds only in-frame ones; the method was immunoSEQ multiplex PCR. The sample includes roughly 150,000 clones, over 90% of them seen just once. Sequenced: blood. The receptors derive from a man between 45 and 60 years old in good health.

Only one count was recorded for this clone. The chain is built from TRBV6-6 and TRBJ2-5; D may correspond to TRBD1 or TRBD2 (5 bases each). Germline V gene data show CDR1 as MNHNY and CDR2 as SVGAGI (reference sequence). Trimming stripped 2 bases from V and 4 bases from J, with 11 bases between. The CDR3 consists of 14 residues. Written as DNA, the CDR3 is TGTGCCAGCAGTTACGGGGGTAGCAGAGAGACCCAGTACTTC. Residues: CASSYGGSRETQYF.

This chain connects TRBV7-9 to TRBJ2-4; 7 nucleotides line up with TRBD2. V shed 5 bases, J shed 1 base, and the junction held 8 bases outside the gene matches. Germline V gene sequence: CDR1 SEHNR, CDR2 FQNEAQ (reference sequence). CDR3 length: 16 residues. CDR3 region: CASSPPVGGAKNIQYF. The CDR3, as DNA: TGTGCCAGCAGCCCGCCCGTGGGGGGGGCCAAAAACATTCAGTACTTC.

V usage is TRBV10-3 and J usage is TRBJ2-3; TRBD2 matches 10 bases. This CDR3 comprises 17 residues. Looked up from germline, CDR1 is ENHRY and CDR2 is SYGVKD. Trimming took 5 bases from V and 0 from J; bases not matched to a gene: 8. The chain's CDR3 is CAISLQREGTSTDTQYF. The CDR3 nucleotides read TGTGCCATCAGTCTCCAGCGGGAGGGAACTAGCACAGATACGCAGTATTTT.

This chain joins TRBV12-3 or TRBV12-4 and TRBJ1-1; no clear D gene. Trimming removed 1 base at V and 11 bases at J, with 11 bases between. This CDR3 has 12 residues. The CDR3 DNA reads as TGTGCCAGCAGTTTAGATGTGGGAGCGGCTTTCTTT. Residues: CASSLDVGAAFF.

The gene calls are TRBV2 and TRBJ2-7, with 8 bases aligning to TRBD2. Germline V CDR1 and CDR2: SNHLY, FYNNEI. The CDR3 length is 16 residues. V lost 6 bases to trimming and J lost 2 bases; unmatched junction nucleotides: 12. CDR3 region: CASRAKGLAAAYEQYF. CDR3 bases: TGTGCCAGCAGGGCCAAAGGACTAGCAGCCGCCTACGAGCAGTACTTC.

The rearrangement joins TRBV18 to TRBJ2-5, with D tentatively TRBD2 (7 bases). The V end was cut by 1 base, the J end by 1 base, with 10 bases between. This CDR3 contains 15 residues. Germline loops: CDR1 KGHSH, CDR2 LQKENI. The CDR3 region is CASSPRRGPQETQYF. Written as DNA, the CDR3 is TGTGCCAGCTCACCACGGCGGGGGCCCCAAGAGACCCAGTACTTC.

J is TRBJ1-1 and V is TRBV5-1, with a weak D call TRBD1 (5 bases). This CDR3 contains 14 residues. Germline lookup yields CDR1 SGHRS and CDR2 YFSETQ. Trimming shortened V by 4 bases and J by 4 bases, and 14 bases separated the two germline ends. The CDR3 nucleotides read TGCGCCAGCAGCGCCGGGACGGCCGGCACTGAAGCTTTCTTT. It is translated as CASSAGTAGTEAFF.

This sequence joins TRBV4-1 and TRBJ1-5; D gene unclear. V shed 0 bases and J shed 8 bases, with 11 bases lying between them. This CDR3 contains 14 residues. The germline CDR1 and CDR2 sequences are MGHRA and YSYEKL. CDR3 in amino acids: CASSQDSGWEPQHF. DNA of the CDR3: TGCGCCAGCAGCCAAGATTCAGGTTGGGAGCCCCAGCATTTT.

V and J are TRBV29-1 and TRBJ1-1; D remains ambiguous. The CDR3 is 10 amino acids. The V gene lost 3 bases and the J gene lost 3 bases, with 2 bases spanning the gap. Germline values: CDR1 SQVTM, CDR2 ANQGSEA. The CDR3, as DNA: TGCAGCGTTGAGGACACTGAAGCTTTCTTT. This codes for CSVEDTEAFF. The entire variable domain, with the rest obtained from reference TRBV29-1 and TRBJ1-1, is as follows: SAVISQKPSRDICQRGTSLTIQCQVDSQVTMMFWYRQQPGQSLTLIATANQGSEATYESGFVIDKFPISRPNLTFSTLTVSNMSPEDSSIYLCSVEDTEAFFGQGTRLTVV.

This clone appeared once. The chain carries TRBV3-1 (or the pseudogene TRBV3-2) and TRBJ1-3, with 9 bases fitting TRBD1. Germline CDR1 reads LGHDT; CDR2 reads YNNKEL (reference sequence). This CDR3 region has 18 residues. The junction had 14 bases not matched to a gene; V was cut back by 0 bases and J by 8 bases. This CDR3 reads CASSQEGTGRFAGHTIYF. The CDR3 DNA follows: TGTGCCAGCAGCCAAGAGGGGACAGGGAGGTTTGCCGGACACACCATATATTTT.

This clone was found once. The V gene is TRBV3-1 (or the pseudogene TRBV3-2), the J gene TRBJ2-7; maybe TRBD2 (6 bases). CDR3 length: 15 residues. Germline CDR1 and CDR2: LGHDT and YNNKEL (reference sequence). Trimming removed 0 bases at V and 6 bases at J, with 15 bases between. This CDR3 is CASSQDLIGRGEQYF. The CDR3, as DNA: TGTGCCAGCAGCCAAGATCTTATCGGGAGAGGCGAGCAGTACTTC.

This rearrangement joins TRBV3-1 (or the pseudogene TRBV3-2) to TRBJ2-1, with unresolved D. This CDR3 comprises 13 residues. Between the trimmed V and J ends, which lost 0 bases and 9 bases, there was a span of 9 bases. Germline-derived CDR1 and CDR2 are LGHDT and YNNKEL (reference sequence). CDR3 nucleotides: TGTGCCAGCAGCCAAGATACGCGTTCTGAGCAGTTCTTC. This codes for CASSQDTRSEQFF.

The V call is TRBV18, the J call TRBJ1-4; 7 bases line up with TRBD1. V shed 0 bases, J shed 1 base, and the junction held 2 bases outside the gene matches. The germline CDR1 and CDR2 sequences are KGHSH and LQKENI. The CDR3 sequence is 16 residues long. CDR3: CASSPPNRGTNEKLFF. DNA of the CDR3: TGTGCCAGCTCACCACCCAACAGGGGAACTAATGAAAAACTGTTTTTT.

The chain carries TRBV7-6 and TRBJ2-1; 9 bases are shared with TRBD2. This CDR3 comprises 14 residues. The V and J ends lost 6 bases and 8 bases, in that order; junction bases with no gene match: 8. CDR1 SGHVS and CDR2 FNYEAQ come from the germline V gene. CDR3 in amino acids: CASRRLAGMDEQFF. The CDR3 nucleotides read TGTGCCAGCAGAAGGCTAGCGGGAATGGATGAGCAGTTCTTC.

The gene calls are TRBV12-5 and TRBJ2-3; TRBD2 aligns across 13 bases. Germline CDR1 and CDR2: LGHNT and FRNRAP. This CDR3 has 16 residues. V lost 4 bases to trimming and J lost 0 bases; unmatched junction nucleotides: 1. CDR3 nucleotides: TGTGCTAGTGGTTCGACTAGCGGGAGGAGCACAGATACGCAGTATTTT. It translates to CASGSTSGRSTDTQYF.

The rearrangement uses TRBV6-5 and TRBJ2-3, with TRBD2 identical over 10 bases. From germline, CDR1 is MNHEY and CDR2 SVGAGI. This CDR3 region has 15 residues. Losses at the gene ends were 6 bases for V and 0 bases for J; bases not matched to a gene: 3. CDR3 bases: TGTGCCAGCAGCGCGGGACTAGCGAGCACAGATACGCAGTATTTT. The encoded protein is CASSAGLASTDTQYF.

The chain couples TRBV15 to TRBJ2-2, with TRBD1 matching 7 bases. Germline-derived CDR1 and CDR2 are LNHNV and YYDKDF (reference sequence). The CDR3 runs to 16 residues. The V and J ends lost 2 bases and 4 bases, in that order; junction bases with no gene match: 7. The CDR3 coding sequence is TGTGCCACCAGCAGACGTGGGGACAGAGTCACCGGGGAGCTGTTTTTT. Translating gives CATSRRGDRVTGELFF.

The V gene is TRBV7-6, the J gene TRBJ2-1; weak D call: TRBD1 (6 bases). The CDR3 is made up of 15 amino acids. Germline assignment: CDR1 SGHVS and CDR2 FNYEAQ. V dropped 1 base and J dropped 7 bases, with 14 bases sitting between them. The CDR3 bases are TGTGCCAGCAGCTTAGACGACGAAGGGGGTAATGAGCAGTTCTTC. The encoded protein is CASSLDDEGGNEQFF.

The gene calls are TRBV4-1 and TRBJ2-7, with 9 bases lining up with TRBD2. V was pared by 1 base and J by 2 bases, with 6 bases of the junction left unmatched. Germline lookup yields CDR1 MGHRA and CDR2 YSYEKL. The CDR3 is 16 amino acids. For the CDR3, the DNA is TGCGCCAGCAGCCAAGGGAGGCTAGCGGGAACCTACGAGCAGTACTTC. Its translation is CASSQGRLAGTYEQYF.

The chain carries TRBV30 and TRBJ2-7; 7 bases align to TRBD1. The CDR3 totals 18 residues. Trimming took 0 bases from V and 2 from J; bases not matched to a gene: 16. Per the germline V gene, CDR1 is GTSNPN and CDR2 is SVGIG (reference sequence). DNA of the CDR3: TGTGCCTGGAGTGTACCCTTCACTCCGACAGGGATGGCCTACGAGCAGTACTTC. Protein product: CAWSVPFTPTGMAYEQYF.

The V and J genes are TRBV2 and TRBJ2-1; maybe TRBD2 (6 bases). CDR1 SNHLY and CDR2 FYNNEI come from the germline V gene. There are 11 residues in the CDR3. V was pared by 5 bases and J by 15 bases, with 14 bases between. The CDR3 loop reads CASSTDYWVFF. In nucleotides, the CDR3 is TGTGCCAGCAGTACGGACTATTGGGTGTTCTTC.

The J gene is TRBJ2-5, the V gene TRBV11-1; 7 nucleotides line up with TRBD2. This CDR3 has 15 amino acids. Germline V gives CDR1 SGHAT, CDR2 FQDESV (reference sequence). Germline trimming cut 5 bases from V and 5 bases from J; bases unmatched to any gene: 11. The CDR3 nucleotides read TGTGCCAGCAGCCCGGGAGGTTGGTATTCCGAGACCCAGTACTTC. Its protein is CASSPGGWYSETQYF.

This chain links TRBV14 with TRBJ2-1; TRBD2 matches 10 bases. The germline V gene has CDR1 SGHDN and CDR2 FVKESK. Losses at the gene ends were 1 base for V and 9 bases for J; bases not matched to a gene: 9. CDR3 length equals 16 residues. CDR3 amino acids: CASSQVGLAGDLEQFF. In nucleotides, the CDR3 is TGTGCCAGCAGCCAAGTCGGGCTAGCGGGAGATCTTGAGCAGTTCTTC.

V and J are TRBV20-1 and TRBJ1-5; no definite D call. Between the trimmed V and J ends, which lost 3 bases and 2 bases, there was a span of 5 bases. CDR3 length equals 12 residues. Germline V gene data show CDR1 as DFQATT and CDR2 as SNEGSKA (reference sequence). The CDR3 region has the DNA TGCAGTGCTAGTCTTCGCAATCAGCCCCAGCATTTT. Protein product: CSASLRNQPQHF.

V is TRBV3-1 (or the pseudogene TRBV3-2) and J is TRBJ1-5; D may be TRBD1 (6 bases). Germline V gene lookup returns CDR1 LGHDT and CDR2 YNNKEL (reference sequence). The germline V and J ends were trimmed by 5 bases and 4 bases, with 15 bases remaining between them. The length of the CDR3 is 15 residues. In nucleotides, the CDR3 is TGTGCCAGCAGCGCACTGACAGGTTTGAATCAGCCCCAGCATTTT. This gives the protein CASSALTGLNQPQHF.

J is TRBJ1-4 and V is TRBV2; 9 bases are a match to TRBD1. From germline, CDR1 is SNHLY and CDR2 FYNNEI. V lost 5 bases and J lost 8; bases outside the gene matches: 9. This CDR3 has 15 amino acids. The CDR3 loop reads CASSRDREQREKLFF. The CDR3 DNA is TGTGCCAGCAGTCGGGACAGGGAACAAAGGGAAAAACTGTTTTTT.

The chain recombines TRBV3-1 (or the pseudogene TRBV3-2) with TRBJ2-7; 12 bases match TRBD2. After removal of 4 bases from V and 7 bases from J, the junction contained 8 bases not matched to a gene. The CDR3 has 15 amino acids. Germline values: CDR1 LGHDT, CDR2 YNNKEL (reference sequence). DNA of the CDR3: TGTGCCAGCAGCCCCCGACTAGCGGGAGAAAGGGAGCAGTACTTC. This codes for CASSPRLAGEREQYF.

The V and J genes are TRBV11-2 and TRBJ2-1, with D possibly being TRBD1 or TRBD2 (5 bases each). The V gene lost 0 bases and the J gene lost 8 bases, with 11 bases spanning the gap. The CDR3 contains 14 residues. Germline CDR1 reads SGHAT; CDR2 reads FQNNGV. The CDR3 loop reads CASSLEEGPYEQFF. The DNA for the CDR3 is TGTGCCAGCAGCTTAGAAGAGGGGCCCTATGAGCAGTTCTTC.

This chain connects TRBV7-9 to TRBJ1-1; 7 bases match TRBD1. Unmatched junction bases numbered 3, after V lost 5 bases and J lost 0 bases. Germline V gene data show CDR1 as SEHNR and CDR2 as FQNEAQ (reference sequence). CDR3 length equals 14 residues. Here the CDR3 reads CASSRDSMNTEAFF. In nucleotides, the CDR3 is TGTGCCAGCAGCCGGGACAGCATGAACACTGAAGCTTTCTTT.

The rearrangement uses TRBV5-1 and TRBJ2-1; 8 bases are a match to TRBD2. In germline, CDR1 is SGHRS, CDR2 YFSETQ. CDR3 length: 15 amino acids. The ends lost 5 bases at V and 3 bases at J; junction bases unmatched: 7. CDR3 region: CASSRAGASYNEQFF. The CDR3 nucleotides are TGCGCCAGCAGTCGAGCGGGAGCGAGCTACAATGAGCAGTTCTTC.